Described below is a single TCR beta chain sequence and its context. Its antigen is still unknown. Germline is not matched at one junction end, which may reflect a read error. This sample is part of a study of molecular identifiers for immune sequencing clone quantification. Bulk TCR libraries were made with methods that had been previously described and with listed TCR primers. Each CDR3 protein is one row after TCRdb ran MiXCR on the PCR reads. Among under 600,000 distinct CDR3 sequences listed, around 23% were seen once. Overall study results and limits: Under 1% of molecules in naive cells, but over 97% of effector molecules, belonged to clones above 20 RNA copies.

CDR3 size: 14 residues. In germline, CDR1 is MGHRA, CDR2 YSYEKL. This sequence was found in a human donor in good health. Some libraries in this study had Jurkat cell RNA spiked in. The chain recombines TRBV4-1 with TRBJ2-5, with 8 bases matching TRBD2. The sequencing input was naive CD8+ T cells from blood, with Jurkat cell RNA spiked in. Subset given: FACS-sorted CD8+CD4-CCR7+CD45RA+ naive T cells. The CDR3: CASSQAGVGETQYF. In DNA form, the CDR3 reads TGTGCCAGCAGCCAAGCGGGAGTCGGGGAGACCCAGTACTTC.